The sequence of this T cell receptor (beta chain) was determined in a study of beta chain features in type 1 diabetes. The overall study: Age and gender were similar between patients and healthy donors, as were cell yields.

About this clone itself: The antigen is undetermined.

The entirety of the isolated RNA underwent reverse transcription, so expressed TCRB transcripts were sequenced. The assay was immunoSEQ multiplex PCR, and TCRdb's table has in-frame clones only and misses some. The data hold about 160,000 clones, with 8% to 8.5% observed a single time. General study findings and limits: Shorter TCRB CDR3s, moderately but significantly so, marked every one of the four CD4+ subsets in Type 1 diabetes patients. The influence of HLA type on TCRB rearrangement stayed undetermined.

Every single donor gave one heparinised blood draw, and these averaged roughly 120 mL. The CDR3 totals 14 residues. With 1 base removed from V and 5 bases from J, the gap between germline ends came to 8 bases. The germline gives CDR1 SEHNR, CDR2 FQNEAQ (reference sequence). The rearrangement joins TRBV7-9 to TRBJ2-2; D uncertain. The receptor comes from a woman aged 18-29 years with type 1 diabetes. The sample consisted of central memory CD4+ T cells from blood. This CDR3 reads CASSLVEATGELFF. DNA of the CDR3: TGTGCCAGCAGCTTAGTTGAGGCAACCGGGGAGCTGTTTTTT.